This paragraph reports one T cell receptor (beta chain). The antigen is undetermined. Germline DNA was also extracted, and blood RNA derived from unsorted whole blood. Among the patients, all had chronic HBV infection and none had been treated. These data originate in a study of tumor-infiltrating lymphocytes in primary liver carcinoma. TCR beta cDNA was prepared out of around 460 ng total RNA by means of a constant-region primer. TCR beta libraries came from three nested multiplex PCR rounds using slightly modified ARM-PCR. The first two PCR rounds used TRBV1-TRBV30 primers with a Cbeta primer, approximately 10 cycles each. MiXCR, run by TCRdb on the multiplex PCR reads, gives a single entry per CDR3 protein. This sample has 190,000 or so distinct CDR3 sequences, with 65% found just once. Germline CDR1 and CDR2: KGHSH and LQKENI. The V segment lost 4 bases and the J segment 0 bases; nucleotides outside the gene matches: 0. The CDR3 runs 14 residues.

Findings of the study overall: For tumor-adjacent and tumor-blood pairs, overlap was less than that seen for tumor region pairs.

What was sequenced was peripheral blood. This clonotype was sampled from a woman in her sixties with primary liver carcinoma and hepatitis B virus infection. The chain has TRBV18 and TRBJ1-3; 7 bases map to TRBD1. This CDR3 is CASSRDSSGNTIYF. In DNA, the CDR3 is TGTGCCAGCTCACGGGACAGCTCTGGAAACACCATATATTTT.